The 9 T cell receptor beta chains given below trace back to one sample, sequenced in a study of cytomegalovirus exposure and HLA in healthy donors. The assay was immunoSEQ multiplex PCR, and TCRdb's table has in-frame clones only and misses some. The table shows 78,000 or so clones, with about 95% occurring only once. The sample comprised PBMCs. These receptors originate from a young man in good health and CMV-seropositive.

This chain joins TRBV5-1 and TRBJ2-1; D possibly corresponds to TRBD2 (6 bases). Trimming shortened V by 1 base and J by 0 bases, and 8 bases separated the two germline ends. CDR1 is SGHRS and CDR2 is YFSETQ in the germline V gene. The length of the CDR3 is 15 residues. The CDR3 nucleotides are TGCGCCAGCAGCTTGCTAGCGAGCTCCTACAATGAGCAGTTCTTC. Residues: CASSLLASSYNEQFF.

This clone was counted many times. The chain combines TRBV29-1 with TRBJ2-1; the match to TRBD2 covers 11 bases. V lost 4 bases, J lost 5 bases, and 7 bases stayed unmatched. Per germline, CDR1 SQVTM and CDR2 ANQGSEA. CDR3 length: 15 residues. CDR3 sequence: CSVAVSGRDDNEQFF. The DNA of the CDR3 is TGCAGCGTTGCTGTTAGCGGGAGGGACGACAATGAGCAGTTCTTC.

This chain connects TRBV18 to TRBJ1-6; 7 nucleotides align to TRBD1. V gave up 6 bases and J gave up 10 bases; unmatched junction bases: 15. CDR3 length equals 16 residues. Per the germline V gene, CDR1 is KGHSH and CDR2 is LQKENI. This CDR3 reads CASSNYHQDRSSPLHF. The CDR3 nucleotides are TGTGCCAGCTCTAACTACCATCAGGACAGGTCATCACCCCTCCACTTT. The full variable domain, in which reference TRBV18 and TRBJ1-6 provide the parts outside the CDR3, is NAGVMQNPRHLVRRRGQEARLRCSPMKGHSHVYWYRQLPEEGLKFMVYLQKENIIDESGMPKERFSAEFPKEGPSILRIQQVVRGDSAAYFCASSNYHQDRSSPLHFGNGTRLTVT.

The chain recombines TRBV5-1 with TRBJ2-3, with 7 bases that match TRBD1. V was clipped by 0 bases and J by 1 base; unmatched bases: 2. Germline V gene lookup returns CDR1 SGHRS and CDR2 YFSETQ. The CDR3 runs to 15 residues. This CDR3 is CASSLETGGTDTQYF. DNA of the CDR3: TGCGCCAGCAGCTTGGAAACAGGGGGCACAGATACGCAGTATTTT. Drawing the rest from reference TRBV5-1 and TRBJ2-3, the complete variable domain is KAGVTQTPRYLIKTRGQQVTLSCSPISGHRSVSWYQQTPGQGLQFLFEYFSETQRNKGNFPGRFSGRQFSNSRSEMNVSTLELGDSALYLCASSLETGGTDTQYFGPGTRLTVL.

The chain combines TRBV27 with TRBJ2-3; 9 nucleotides agree with TRBD2. Per the germline V gene, CDR1 is MNHEY and CDR2 is SMNVEV (reference sequence). Unmatched junction bases numbered 10, after V lost 6 bases and J lost 6 bases. CDR3 length equals 15 residues. Here the CDR3 DNA reads TGTGCCAGCAGCTTTATCCAAGCGGGGGGCGATACGCAGTATTTT. Protein sequence: CASSFIQAGGDTQYF.

The V call is TRBV7-9, the J call TRBJ1-4; 11 bases align to TRBD1. The CDR3 has 15 amino acids. Germline V CDR1 and CDR2: SEHNR, FQNEAQ (reference sequence). V was pared by 5 bases and J by 5 bases, with 4 bases of the junction left unmatched. The CDR3 here is CASSPGQGVNEKLFF. CDR3 bases: TGTGCCAGCAGCCCGGGACAGGGGGTAAATGAAAAACTGTTTTTT.

This clone has only one observation. The chain links TRBV30 to TRBJ1-3; D unresolved. Germline V gene sequence: CDR1 GTSNPN, CDR2 SVGIG (reference sequence). Trimming took off 1 base at V and 0 bases at J, with 10 bases between the two ends. This CDR3 is 15 amino acids long. This CDR3 reads CAWSEITYSGNTIYF. DNA of the CDR3: TGTGCCTGGAGTGAAATCACCTACTCTGGAAACACCATATATTTT. Full variable domain (remainder filled in from reference TRBV30 and TRBJ1-3): SQTIHQWPATLVQPVGSPLSLECTVEGTSNPNLYWYRQAAGRGLQLLFYSVGIGQISSEVPQNLSASRPQDRQFILSSKKLLLSDSGFYLCAWSEITYSGNTIYFGEGSWLTVV.

This sequence joins TRBV4-1 and TRBJ2-1; 7 nucleotides align to TRBD2. The CDR3 runs to 15 residues. Germline V gives CDR1 MGHRA, CDR2 YSYEKL. V dropped 8 bases and J dropped 2; count of bases not matched to a gene: 9. CDR3 loop: CASVEGAGTYNEQFF. As DNA, the CDR3 is TGCGCCAGCGTGGAGGGAGCGGGGACCTACAATGAGCAGTTCTTC.

The CDR3 loop is CASSSGPGGEQYF. In DNA, the CDR3 is TGTGCCAGCAGCTCGGGCCCGGGGGGCGAGCAGTACTTC. The V and J genes are TRBV5-5 and TRBJ2-7; the match to TRBD2 covers 7 bases. With 3 bases clipped from V and 6 bases from J, the junction kept 6 bases outside the gene matches. The germline V gene encodes CDR1 SGHKS and CDR2 YYEKEE (reference sequence). The CDR3 length is 13 residues.